Below are 32 T cell receptor beta chains sequenced from a single sample in a study of cytomegalovirus exposure and HLA in healthy donors. Assay: immunoSEQ multiplex PCR; the TCRdb copy retains only in-frame clones and omits some. This sample yields 60,000 to 85,000 clones, of which nearly 96% are seen a single time; over 3.5% belongs to the top ten. Material for sequencing was PBMCs. The receptors were sampled from a woman between 18 and 30 years old in good health and CMV-seropositive.

The rearrangement links TRBV6-5 to TRBJ1-1; D gene ambiguous. The CDR3 is 14 residues long. The germline V gene encodes CDR1 MNHEY and CDR2 SVGAGI. The V end lost 4 bases, the J end lost 4 bases, and 13 bases lay between the germline ends. The CDR3 region is CASSSDYLGTEAFF. The CDR3 coding sequence is TGTGCCAGCAGTTCGGACTACCTGGGCACTGAAGCTTTCTTT.

The V gene is TRBV7-8, the J gene TRBJ2-5; D is unclear. Germline V gene sequence: CDR1 SGHVS, CDR2 FQNEAQ. V was clipped by 1 base and J by 1 base, with 10 bases between them. The CDR3 extends over 15 amino acids. The chain's CDR3 is CASSLVTDLQETQYF. Written as DNA, the CDR3 is TGTGCCAGCAGCTTAGTAACAGATCTCCAAGAGACCCAGTACTTC.

This clone occurred once. The chain employs TRBV7-3 and TRBJ2-5, with D possibly TRBD2 on 5 matching bases. Trimming cost V 5 bases and J 3 bases, with 10 bases left between them. This CDR3 is 13 amino acids long. Germline values: CDR1 SGHTA, CDR2 FQGTGA. The CDR3 loop reads CASSNGIKETQYF. For the CDR3, the DNA is TGTGCCAGCAGCAACGGGATTAAAGAGACCCAGTACTTC.

The chain combines TRBV5-5 with TRBJ2-1; D call uncertain. This CDR3 is built from 11 residues. The germline V gene has CDR1 SGHKS and CDR2 YYEKEE (reference sequence). Trimming shortened V by 1 base and J by 14 bases, and 10 bases separated the two germline ends. The CDR3 DNA is TGTGCCAGCAGCTTGCCAGACATGGAGTTCTTC. Translating gives CASSLPDMEFF.

The rearrangement uses TRBV7-2 and TRBJ1-2; D is uncertain. The CDR3 has 14 amino acids. V was pared by 0 bases and J by 2 bases, with 7 bases between. Germline V gene sequence: CDR1 SGHTA, CDR2 FQGNSA. The CDR3 sequence: CASSLAGRNYGYTF. In nucleotides, the CDR3 is TGTGCCAGCAGCTTAGCAGGGAGGAACTATGGCTACACCTTC.

The CDR3 coding sequence is TGCGCCAGCAGCTTGGGAGCGGGGGTTCCCTACAATGAGCAGTTCTTC. This translates into CASSLGAGVPYNEQFF. The chain recombines TRBV5-1 with TRBJ2-1; 8 positions agree with TRBD2. CDR1 is SGHRS and CDR2 is YFSETQ in the germline V gene. The CDR3 spans 16 residues. J lost 2 bases, V lost 0 bases, and 4 bases had no gene match.

The CDR3 loop is CASSLQAGKGLGEKLFF. CDR3 sequence (DNA): TGTGCCAGCAGTTTACAGGCAGGGAAGGGCCTAGGTGAAAAACTGTTTTTT. V and J are TRBV27 and TRBJ1-4; tentatively, D is TRBD1 (5 bases). The length of the CDR3 is 17 residues. Deletions cut 2 bases from V and 7 bases from J, with 20 bases between. Germline CDR1 and CDR2: MNHEY and SMNVEV (reference sequence).

The chain uses TRBV5-1 and TRBJ2-1; 13 bases agree with TRBD2. This CDR3 is 16 amino acids long. CDR1 is SGHRS, CDR2 YFSETQ, per germline. Trimming took 4 bases from V and 7 from J; bases not matched to a gene: 8. The CDR3: CASSVTLAGGGNEQFF. The CDR3 DNA reads as TGCGCCAGCAGCGTAACACTAGCGGGAGGGGGGAATGAGCAGTTCTTC.

The gene calls are TRBV9 and TRBJ1-1; no clear D. Between the trimmed V and J ends, which lost 0 bases and 5 bases, there was a span of 8 bases. The CDR3 is made up of 13 amino acids. Per germline, CDR1 SGDLS and CDR2 YYNGEE. The CDR3 protein is CASSVDGRTEAFF. The DNA of the CDR3 is TGTGCCAGCAGCGTAGACGGGAGAACTGAAGCTTTCTTT.

This chain connects TRBV7-2 to TRBJ2-7; D ambiguous. Germline CDR1 reads SGHTA; CDR2 reads FQGNSA. This CDR3 is built from 14 residues. Trimming shortened V by 5 bases and J by 0 bases, and 11 bases separated the two germline ends. CDR3 region: CASSTQRYSYEQYF. The CDR3 region has the DNA TGTGCCAGCAGCACGCAGCGCTACTCCTACGAGCAGTACTTC.

This sequence joins TRBV29-1 and TRBJ1-3; tentative D call: TRBD1 (6 bases). Germline V gene lookup returns CDR1 SQVTM and CDR2 ANQGSEA. The ends were cut back, 6 bases at V and 4 bases at J, with 13 bases in the middle. The CDR3 has 13 residues. The CDR3 DNA reads as TGCAGCGTCCTGACAGGAATCGGAAACACCATATATTTT. It specifies CSVLTGIGNTIYF.

The chain combines TRBV7-9 with TRBJ1-4; D ambiguous. The V gene lost 1 base and the J gene lost 4 bases, with 7 bases spanning the gap. CDR1 is SEHNR and CDR2 is FQNEAQ in the germline V gene (reference sequence). The CDR3 spans 14 residues. CDR3 sequence reads: CASSLGGLNEKLFF. The CDR3 region has the DNA TGTGCCAGCAGCTTAGGCGGCCTTAATGAAAAACTGTTTTTT. Based on the CDR3 plus reference TRBV7-9 and TRBJ1-4, the full variable domain is DTGVSQNPRHKITKRGQNVTFRCDPISEHNRLYWYRQTLGQGPEFLTYFQNEAQLEKSRLLSDRFSAERPKGSFSTLEIQRTEQGDSAMYLCASSLGGLNEKLFFGSGTQLSVL.

The chain combines TRBV30 with TRBJ2-2; perhaps TRBD1 as D (6 bases). The CDR3 spans 13 residues. CDR1 is GTSNPN, CDR2 SVGIG, per germline (reference sequence). V was clipped by 7 bases and J by 0 bases, with 9 bases between them. The CDR3 reads CAFDRTNTGELFF. In nucleotides, the CDR3 is TGTGCCTTCGACAGGACGAACACCGGGGAGCTGTTTTTT.

The CDR3 loop reads CASSQEGDRHQPQHF. The CDR3 DNA reads as TGCGCCAGCAGCCAAGAAGGGGACAGACATCAGCCCCAGCATTTT. The genes are TRBV4-3 and TRBJ1-5; TRBD1 agrees at 7 bases. The V gene's germline CDR1 is LGHNA and CDR2 YSLEER. The CDR3 covers 15 residues. V lost 0 bases and J lost 5; bases outside the gene matches: 4.

The J gene is TRBJ2-7, the V gene TRBV7-9, with 8 bases matching TRBD2. The CDR3 consists of 14 residues. V trimming: 4 bases; J trimming: 2 bases; junction bases outside the gene matches: 4. Germline V gene lookup returns CDR1 SEHNR and CDR2 FQNEAQ (reference sequence). CDR3 amino acids: CASSSPSGPYEQYF. The CDR3 DNA follows: TGTGCCAGCAGCTCCCCTAGCGGGCCCTACGAGCAGTACTTC.

The rearrangement joins TRBV2 to TRBJ2-5, with a possible D match to TRBD1 (5 bases). V gave up 4 bases and J gave up 3 bases, with 12 bases separating them. The CDR3 extends over 14 amino acids. Germline V gene lookup returns CDR1 SNHLY and CDR2 FYNNEI. The CDR3 nucleotides are TGTGCCAGCAGTGTGTCAGGACAAAAAGAGACCCAGTACTTC. Translating it yields CASSVSGQKETQYF.

The chain has TRBV10-1 and TRBJ2-1, with 8 bases identical to TRBD2. The CDR3 has 17 amino acids. From germline, CDR1 is WNHNN and CDR2 SYGVQD (reference sequence). V was clipped by 8 bases and J by 3 bases; unmatched bases: 15. The CDR3 loop is CASRFPGLVGDYNEQFF. As DNA, the CDR3 is TGCGCCAGCCGATTTCCGGGACTAGTGGGGGACTACAATGAGCAGTTCTTC.

The chain recombines TRBV27 with TRBJ2-1; TRBD2 is a possible D gene (6 bases). The CDR3 is 15 amino acids. V lost 6 bases, J lost 6 bases, and 18 bases lay in between. Germline loops: CDR1 MNHEY, CDR2 SMNVEV (reference sequence). The CDR3, as DNA: TGTGCCAGCAGCTTACAGGTTAGCGGAGTCAATGAGCAGTTCTTC. Amino acid sequence: CASSLQVSGVNEQFF.

J is TRBJ2-2 and V is TRBV19; 8 bases agree with TRBD2. With V trimmed by 6 bases and J by 0 bases, 3 bases remained unmatched. CDR1 and CDR2 (germline): LNHDA, SQIVND (reference sequence). The CDR3 runs to 15 residues. The CDR3 nucleotides read TGTGCCAGTAGACCAGCGGGGGCGAACACCGGGGAGCTGTTTTTT. Its protein product is CASRPAGANTGELFF.

This CDR3 reads CASSLTGEGADTQYF. The CDR3, as DNA: TGTGCCAGCAGCTTAACGGGAGAAGGCGCAGATACGCAGTATTTT. This rearrangement joins TRBV7-6 to TRBJ2-3, with D possibly TRBD2 on 6 matching bases. Germline assignment: CDR1 SGHVS and CDR2 FNYEAQ. This CDR3 has 15 residues. The germline V and J ends were trimmed by 2 bases and 4 bases, with 13 bases remaining between them.

The chain couples TRBV19 to TRBJ1-1, with 11 bases lining up with TRBD1. Germline V gives CDR1 LNHDA, CDR2 SQIVND (reference sequence). J was trimmed by 9 bases and V by 1 base; bases with no gene match: 1. This CDR3 is built from 13 residues. Written as DNA, the CDR3 is TGTGCCAGTAGTATAGTGGACAGGGGGCAAGCTTTCTTT. Translated, it gives CASSIVDRGQAFF.

The chain uses TRBV29-1 and TRBJ2-2; TRBD1 matches 9 bases. Trimming removed 4 bases from V and 2 bases from J; junction bases left unmatched: 2. The CDR3 loop spans 14 amino acids. Germline V lookup: CDR1 SQVTM, CDR2 ANQGSEA. Here the CDR3 DNA reads TGCAGCGTTGGGACAGGGGCTAACACCGGGGAGCTGTTTTTT. This codes for CSVGTGANTGELFF.

This rearrangement joins TRBV9 to TRBJ2-2; TRBD1 aligns across 11 bases. CDR1 is SGDLS and CDR2 is YYNGEE in the germline V gene. This CDR3 spans 15 amino acids. V shed 2 bases and J 8 bases; nucleotides not matched to a gene: 5. The CDR3, as DNA: TGTGCCAGCAGCGTGGGACAGGGGGGAGTGGGGGAGCTGTTTTTT. Protein: CASSVGQGGVGELFF.

CDR3 region: CASSSVSGQGNNEQFF. The CDR3 DNA follows: TGTGCCAGCAGCTCCGTTTCGGGACAGGGAAACAATGAGCAGTTCTTC. The chain has TRBV7-9 and TRBJ2-1; 9 bases map to TRBD1. The CDR3 has 16 residues. V trimming: 4 bases; J trimming: 5 bases; junction bases outside the gene matches: 9. Germline CDR1 reads SEHNR; CDR2 reads FQNEAQ (reference sequence).

This clone was found once. This chain joins TRBV28 and TRBJ2-3; a weak D match, TRBD1 (5 bases). CDR3 length equals 20 residues. Deletions cut 6 bases from V and 0 bases from J, with 28 bases between. Germline CDR1 reads MDHEN; CDR2 reads SYDVKM. The CDR3 region is CASSHPWTSWLRPSTDTQYF. CDR3 DNA: TGTGCCAGCAGCCATCCCTGGACAAGCTGGTTGCGTCCTAGCACAGATACGCAGTATTTT.

This clone was counted a single time. CDR3 in DNA: TGTGCCAGCAGTTCCTCTTCCAGGCCCTTTCAAGAGACCCAGTACTTC. Translation gives CASSSSSRPFQETQYF. The chain is built from TRBV6-5 and TRBJ2-5, with unresolved D. The CDR3 totals 16 residues. Looked up from germline, CDR1 is MNHEY and CDR2 is SVGAGI. The V and J ends lost 4 bases and 2 bases respectively, with 17 bases between them.

The chain is built from TRBV27 and TRBJ2-5, with D tentatively TRBD2 (5 bases). The CDR3 extends over 13 amino acids. Germline CDR1 is MNHEY and CDR2 is SMNVEV (reference sequence). Trimming stripped 2 bases from V and 4 bases from J, with 8 bases between. CDR3 sequence reads: CASSLIRGETQYF. The CDR3 coding sequence is TGTGCCAGCAGTTTAATCCGGGGAGAGACCCAGTACTTC.

This clone was recorded only once. The rearrangement links TRBV27 to TRBJ2-7; 7 nucleotides agree with TRBD1. The CDR3 has 14 amino acids. Germline-derived CDR1 and CDR2 are MNHEY and SMNVEV (reference sequence). V shed 7 bases and J 6 bases; nucleotides not matched to a gene: 12. CDR3 DNA sequence: TGTGCCAGCACCAGCCGGGACAGAGGTTTCGAGCAGTACTTC. It specifies CASTSRDRGFEQYF.

The CDR3 here is CASSPDRPPKTQYF. CDR3 in DNA: TGTGCCAGCAGCCCTGACAGGCCGCCCAAGACCCAGTACTTC. The rearrangement uses TRBV5-4 and TRBJ2-5, with a weak D call TRBD1 (6 bases). Trimming left V 4 bases short and J 6 bases short, with 16 bases between. The CDR3 has 14 residues. CDR1 and CDR2 from the germline V gene are SGHNT and YYREEE (reference sequence). Supplemented by reference TRBV5-4 and TRBJ2-5, the full variable domain reads ETGVTQSPTHLIKTRGQQVTLRCSSQSGHNTVSWYQQALGQGPQFIFQYYREEENGRGNFPPRFSGLQFPNYSSELNVNALELDDSALYLCASSPDRPPKTQYFGPGTRLLVL.

The chain has TRBV19 and TRBJ1-4; D is possibly TRBD1 (6 bases). V was shortened by 5 bases and J by 8 bases, with 15 bases between the two germline ends. The CDR3 loop spans 14 amino acids. Germline V gene lookup returns CDR1 LNHDA and CDR2 SQIVND (reference sequence). The CDR3 region has the DNA TGTGCCAGTAGTGTTTCCCAGGGGCGGGAAAAACTGTTTTTT. Translating it yields CASSVSQGREKLFF.

Here the CDR3 reads CATSRFLWQYF. CDR3 coding DNA: TGTGCCACCAGCAGATTCCTCTGGCAGTACTTC. The chain couples TRBV15 to TRBJ2-7; the D is unclear. The V end lost 2 bases, the J end lost 9 bases, and 8 bases lay between the germline ends. The germline CDR1 and CDR2 sequences are LNHNV and YYDKDF (reference sequence). The CDR3 extends over 11 amino acids. Based on the CDR3 plus reference TRBV15 and TRBJ2-7, the full variable domain is DAMVIQNPRYQVTQFGKPVTLSCSQTLNHNVMYWYQQKSSQAPKLLFHYYDKDFNNEADTPDNFQSRRPNTSFCFLDIRSPGLGDTAMYLCATSRFLWQYFGPGTRLTVT.

The chain combines TRBV19 with TRBJ2-3; 9 nucleotides align to TRBD1. Germline V gene lookup returns CDR1 LNHDA and CDR2 SQIVND (reference sequence). This CDR3 is 13 amino acids long. V lost 4 bases to trimming and J lost 5 bases; unmatched junction nucleotides: 1. DNA for the CDR3: TGTGCCAGTAGTACGACAGGGGGAGATACGCAGTATTTT. Its protein is CASSTTGGDTQYF.